The T cell receptor beta chain described here comes from a study of CD4 T cells in relation to SARS-CoV-2 and coronaviruses. Study-level points and caveats: No donor gave both pre-pandemic and post-infection samples.

Germline V gene data show CDR1 as SGHAT and CDR2 as FQNNGV. CDR3 length equals 15 residues. Trimming shortened V by 5 bases and J by 1 base, and 11 bases separated the two germline ends. As regards this clone: Its matching antigen is unknown.

Naive and memory CD4+ T cell DNA was deep-sequenced without culture. The repertoire was sequenced with immunoSEQ multiplex PCR; TCRdb's copy has only in-frame clones and lacks some. The sample lists tens of thousands of clones, roughly 93% seen once, with approximately 0.2% in the top ten. CD4+ T cells from unexposed donors were obtained before the COVID-19 pandemic (2011-2018). Naive and memory CD4+ T cells were separated from cryopreserved PBMCs. The specimen was naive CD4+ T cells from PBMCs. Subset reported: naive CD4+ T cells isolated by negative enrichment. J is TRBJ2-2 and V is TRBV11-2; tentative D call: TRBD1 (5 bases). This TCR derives from a human donor in good health. Here the CDR3 reads CASSLDTLNTGELFF. The DNA of the CDR3 is TGTGCCAGCAGCCTGGACACGCTGAACACCGGGGAGCTGTTTTTT.